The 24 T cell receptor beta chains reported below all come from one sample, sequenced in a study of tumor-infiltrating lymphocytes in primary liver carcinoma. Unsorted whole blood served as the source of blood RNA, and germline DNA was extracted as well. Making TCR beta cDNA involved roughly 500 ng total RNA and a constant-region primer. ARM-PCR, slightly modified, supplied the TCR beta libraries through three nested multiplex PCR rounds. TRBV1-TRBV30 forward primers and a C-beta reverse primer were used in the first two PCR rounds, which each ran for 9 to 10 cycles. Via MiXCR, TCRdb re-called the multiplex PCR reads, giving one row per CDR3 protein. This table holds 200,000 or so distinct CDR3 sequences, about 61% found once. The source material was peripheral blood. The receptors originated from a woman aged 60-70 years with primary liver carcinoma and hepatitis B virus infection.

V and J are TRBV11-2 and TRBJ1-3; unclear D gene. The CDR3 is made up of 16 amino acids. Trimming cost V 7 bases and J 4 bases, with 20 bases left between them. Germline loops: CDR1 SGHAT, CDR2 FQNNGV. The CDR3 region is CASNSDLRTSGNTIYF. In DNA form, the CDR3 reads TGTGCCAGCAACTCCGACCTCCGGACCTCAGGAAACACCATATATTTT.

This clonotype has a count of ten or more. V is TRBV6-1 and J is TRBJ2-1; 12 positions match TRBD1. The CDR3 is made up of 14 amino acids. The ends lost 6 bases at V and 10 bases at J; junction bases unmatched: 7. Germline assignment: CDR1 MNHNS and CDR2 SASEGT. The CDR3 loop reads CASRTGQGALEQFF. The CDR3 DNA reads TGTGCCAGCAGAACGGGACAGGGGGCTTTAGAGCAGTTCTTC.

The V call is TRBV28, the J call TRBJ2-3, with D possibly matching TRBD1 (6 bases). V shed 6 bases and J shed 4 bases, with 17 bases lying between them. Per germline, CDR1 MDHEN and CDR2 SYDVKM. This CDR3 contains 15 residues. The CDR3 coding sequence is TGTGCCAGCAGAGCTCCCACAGGGTTATCAGATACGCAGTATTTT. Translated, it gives CASRAPTGLSDTQYF.

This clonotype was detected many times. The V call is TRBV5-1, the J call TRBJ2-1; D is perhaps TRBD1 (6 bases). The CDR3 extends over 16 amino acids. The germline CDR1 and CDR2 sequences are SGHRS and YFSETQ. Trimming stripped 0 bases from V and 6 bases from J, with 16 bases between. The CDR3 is CASSLAGYNRVNEQFF. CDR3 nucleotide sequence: TGCGCCAGCAGCTTGGCGGGGTATAACAGGGTCAATGAGCAGTTCTTC.

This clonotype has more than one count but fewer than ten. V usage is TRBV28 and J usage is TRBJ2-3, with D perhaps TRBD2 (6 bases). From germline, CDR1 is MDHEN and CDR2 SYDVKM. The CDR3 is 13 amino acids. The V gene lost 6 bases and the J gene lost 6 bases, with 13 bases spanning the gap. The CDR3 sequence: CASSVGGWDTQYF. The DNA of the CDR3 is TGTGCCAGCAGCGTAGGAGGGTGGGATACGCAGTATTTT.

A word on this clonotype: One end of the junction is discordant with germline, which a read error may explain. Here the CDR3 DNA reads TGTGCCAGCTGCTTAGGGCTGCCAGGGACCCAGTACTTC. Translating gives CASCLGLPGTQYF. The chain combines TRBV11-2 with TRBJ2-5; D remains unclear. This CDR3 comprises 13 residues. Germline CDR1 reads SGHAT; CDR2 reads FQNNGV. Filled out from reference TRBV11-2 and TRBJ2-5, the complete variable domain reads EAGVAQSPRYKIIEKRQSVAFWCNPISGHATLYWYQQILGQGPKLLIQFQNNGVVDDSQLPKDRFSAERLKGVDSTLKIQPAKLEDSAVYLCASCLGLPGTQYFGPGTRLLVL.

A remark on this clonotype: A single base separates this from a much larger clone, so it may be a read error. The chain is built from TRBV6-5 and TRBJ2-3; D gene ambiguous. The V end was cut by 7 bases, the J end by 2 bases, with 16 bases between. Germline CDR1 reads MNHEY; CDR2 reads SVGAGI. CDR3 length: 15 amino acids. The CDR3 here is CASMKSVLPTDTQYF. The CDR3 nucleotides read TGTGCCAGCATGAAAAGCGTCCTACCCACAGATACGCAGTATTTT.

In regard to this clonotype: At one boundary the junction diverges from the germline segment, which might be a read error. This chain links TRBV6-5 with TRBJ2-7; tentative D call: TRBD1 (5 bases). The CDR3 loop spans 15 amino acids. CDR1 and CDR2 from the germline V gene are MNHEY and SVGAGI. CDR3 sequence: CASSYRFTGSYKQYF. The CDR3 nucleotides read TGTGCCAGCAGTTACAGGTTTACAGGTTCCTACAAGCAGTACTTC.

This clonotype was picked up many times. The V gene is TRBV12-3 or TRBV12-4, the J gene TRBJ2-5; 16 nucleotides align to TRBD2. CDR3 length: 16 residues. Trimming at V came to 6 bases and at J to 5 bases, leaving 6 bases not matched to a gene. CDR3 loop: CASSPGTSGREETQYF. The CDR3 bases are TGTGCCAGCAGCCCGGGGACTAGCGGGAGGGAGGAGACCCAGTACTTC.

In DNA form, the CDR3 reads TGTGCCAGCAGTTTCTTTGGGCGATCTCCCCACAAGCAGTACTTC. It is translated as CASSFFGRSPHKQYF. The J gene is TRBJ2-7, the V gene TRBV12-3 or TRBV12-4; no definite D call. This CDR3 contains 15 residues. V lost 3 bases to trimming and J lost 8 bases, with 20 bases between them.

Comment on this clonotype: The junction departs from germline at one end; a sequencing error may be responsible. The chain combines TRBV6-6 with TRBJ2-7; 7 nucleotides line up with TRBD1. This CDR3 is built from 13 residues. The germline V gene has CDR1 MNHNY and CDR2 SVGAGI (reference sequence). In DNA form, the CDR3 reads TGTGCCAGCGGTCAGACAGGGACCTACGAGCATTACTTC. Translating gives CASGQTGTYEHYF.

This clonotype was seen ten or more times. The CDR3 reads CASSYDQSSYNEQFF. The CDR3 DNA reads TGTGCCAGCAGTTACGACCAGAGCTCCTACAATGAGCAGTTCTTC. The gene calls are TRBV6-5 and TRBJ2-1; no clear D gene. Germline V gene lookup returns CDR1 MNHEY and CDR2 SVGAGI. CDR3 length: 15 amino acids. Trimming took off 2 bases at V and 0 bases at J, with 8 bases between the two ends.

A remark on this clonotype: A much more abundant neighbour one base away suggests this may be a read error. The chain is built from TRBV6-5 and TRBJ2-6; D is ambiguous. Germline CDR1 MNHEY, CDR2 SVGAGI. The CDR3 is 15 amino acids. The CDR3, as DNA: TGTGCCAGGAGTTACGACCGGCCTGGGGCCAACGTCCTGACTTTC. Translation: CARSYDRPGANVLTF.

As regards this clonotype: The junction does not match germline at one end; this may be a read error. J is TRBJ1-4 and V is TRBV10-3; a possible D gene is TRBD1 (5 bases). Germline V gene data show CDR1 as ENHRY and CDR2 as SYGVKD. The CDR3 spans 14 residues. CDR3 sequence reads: CDISEVGQGEKLFF. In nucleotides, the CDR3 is TGTGACATCAGTGAGGTTGGGCAGGGTGAAAAACTGTTTTTT.

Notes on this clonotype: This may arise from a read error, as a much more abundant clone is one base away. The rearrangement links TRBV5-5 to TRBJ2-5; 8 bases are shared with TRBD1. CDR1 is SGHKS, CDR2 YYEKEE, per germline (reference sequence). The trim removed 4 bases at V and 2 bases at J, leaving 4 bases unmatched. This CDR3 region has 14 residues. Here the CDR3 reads CASSGGQVQETQYF. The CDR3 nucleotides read TGTGCCAGCAGCGGGGGACAGGTACAAGAGACCCAGTACTTC.

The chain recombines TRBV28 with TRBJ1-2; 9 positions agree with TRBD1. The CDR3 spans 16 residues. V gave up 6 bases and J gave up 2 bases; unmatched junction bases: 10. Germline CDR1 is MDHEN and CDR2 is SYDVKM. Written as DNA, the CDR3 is TGTGCCAGCAGCACAGGGGGCTTCACGTCAAACTATGGCTACACCTTC. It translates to CASSTGGFTSNYGYTF.

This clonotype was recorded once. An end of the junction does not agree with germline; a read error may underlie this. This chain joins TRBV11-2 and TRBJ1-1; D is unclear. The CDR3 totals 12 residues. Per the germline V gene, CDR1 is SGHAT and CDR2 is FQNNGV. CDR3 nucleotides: TGTGCCAGCAGTTTAGGCCTGGCTGAAGCTTCCTTT. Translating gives CASSLGLAEASF. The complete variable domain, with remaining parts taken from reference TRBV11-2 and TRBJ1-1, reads EAGVAQSPRYKIIEKRQSVAFWCNPISGHATLYWYQQILGQGPKLLIQFQNNGVVDDSQLPKDRFSAERLKGVDSTLKIQPAKLEDSAVYLCASSLGLAEASFGQGTRLTVV.

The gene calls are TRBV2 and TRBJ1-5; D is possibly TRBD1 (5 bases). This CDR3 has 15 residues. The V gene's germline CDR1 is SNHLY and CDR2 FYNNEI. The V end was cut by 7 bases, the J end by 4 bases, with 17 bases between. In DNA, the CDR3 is TGTGCCAGCACCCGAGGAACAGGCAGTAATCAGCCCCAGCATTTT. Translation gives CASTRGTGSNQPQHF.

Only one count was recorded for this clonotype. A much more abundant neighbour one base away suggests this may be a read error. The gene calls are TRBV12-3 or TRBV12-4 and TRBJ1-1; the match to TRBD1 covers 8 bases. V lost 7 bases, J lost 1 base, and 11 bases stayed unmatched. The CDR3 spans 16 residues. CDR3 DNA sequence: TGTGCCAGCAACTCCCTTTCAGGGGGCCGGAACACTGAAGCTTTCTTT. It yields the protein CASNSLSGGRNTEAFF.

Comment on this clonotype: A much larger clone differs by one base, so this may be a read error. CDR3 coding DNA: TGTGTCAGCAGTGGTACTGGAAACACCATATATTTT. This codes for CVSSGTGNTIYF. The gene calls are TRBV7-8 and TRBJ1-3; no clear D gene. Germline-derived CDR1 and CDR2 are SGHVS and FQNEAQ. This CDR3 contains 12 residues.

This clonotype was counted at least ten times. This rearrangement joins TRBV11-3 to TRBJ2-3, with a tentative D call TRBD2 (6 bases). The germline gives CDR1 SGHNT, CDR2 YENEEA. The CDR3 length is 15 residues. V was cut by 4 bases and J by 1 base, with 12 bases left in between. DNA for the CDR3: TGTGCCAGCAGCTCCCGGGACTTCCGCACAGATACGCAGTATTTT. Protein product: CASSSRDFRTDTQYF.

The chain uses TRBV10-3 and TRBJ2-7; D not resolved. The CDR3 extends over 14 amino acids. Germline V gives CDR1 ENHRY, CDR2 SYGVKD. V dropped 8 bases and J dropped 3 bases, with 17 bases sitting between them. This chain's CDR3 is CAIGWEQWDYEQYF. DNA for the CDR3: TGTGCCATCGGATGGGAACAGTGGGACTACGAGCAGTACTTC.

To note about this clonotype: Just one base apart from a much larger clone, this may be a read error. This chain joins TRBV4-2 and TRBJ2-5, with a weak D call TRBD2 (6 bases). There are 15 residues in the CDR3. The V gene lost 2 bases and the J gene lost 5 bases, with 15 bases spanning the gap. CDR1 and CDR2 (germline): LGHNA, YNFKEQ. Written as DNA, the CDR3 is TGTGCCAGCAGCCAAACGGGGTTGGAGGGGGAGACCCAGTACTTC. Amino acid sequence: CASSQTGLEGETQYF.

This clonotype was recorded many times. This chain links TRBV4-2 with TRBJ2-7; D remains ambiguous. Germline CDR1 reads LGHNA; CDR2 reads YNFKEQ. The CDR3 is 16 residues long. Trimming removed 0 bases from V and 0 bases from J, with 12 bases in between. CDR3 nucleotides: TGTGCCAGCAGCCAAGATTACGGCGGATTCTCCTACGAGCAGTACTTC. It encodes CASSQDYGGFSYEQYF.